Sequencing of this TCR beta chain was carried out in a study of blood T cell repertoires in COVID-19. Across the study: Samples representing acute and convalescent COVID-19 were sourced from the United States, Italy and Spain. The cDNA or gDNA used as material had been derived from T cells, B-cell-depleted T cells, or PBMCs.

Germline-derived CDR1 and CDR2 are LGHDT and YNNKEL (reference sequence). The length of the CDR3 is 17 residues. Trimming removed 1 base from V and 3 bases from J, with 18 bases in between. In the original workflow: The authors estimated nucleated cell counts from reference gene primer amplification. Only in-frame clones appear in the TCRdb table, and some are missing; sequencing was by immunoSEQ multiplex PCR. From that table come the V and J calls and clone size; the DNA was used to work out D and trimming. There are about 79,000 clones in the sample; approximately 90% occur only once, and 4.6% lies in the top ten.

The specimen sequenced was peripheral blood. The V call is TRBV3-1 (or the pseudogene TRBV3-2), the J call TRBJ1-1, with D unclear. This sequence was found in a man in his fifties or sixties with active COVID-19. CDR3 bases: TGTGCCAGCAGCCAAGCCCATAGGGTCCAGCGGGACACTGAAGCTTTCTTT. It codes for CASSQAHRVQRDTEAFF.